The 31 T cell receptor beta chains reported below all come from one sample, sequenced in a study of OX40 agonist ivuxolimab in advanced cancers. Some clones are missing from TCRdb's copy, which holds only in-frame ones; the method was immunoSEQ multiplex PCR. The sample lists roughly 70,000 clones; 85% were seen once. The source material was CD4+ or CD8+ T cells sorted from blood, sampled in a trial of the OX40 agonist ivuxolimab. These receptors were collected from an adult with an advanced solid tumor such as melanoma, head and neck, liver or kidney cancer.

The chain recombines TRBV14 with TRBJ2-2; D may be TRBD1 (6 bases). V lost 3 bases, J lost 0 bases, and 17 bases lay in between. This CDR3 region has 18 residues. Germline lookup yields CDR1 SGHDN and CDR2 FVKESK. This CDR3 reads CASSQGPPWTANTGELFF. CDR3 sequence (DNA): TGTGCCAGCAGCCAGGGACCTCCATGGACAGCGAACACCGGGGAGCTGTTTTTT.

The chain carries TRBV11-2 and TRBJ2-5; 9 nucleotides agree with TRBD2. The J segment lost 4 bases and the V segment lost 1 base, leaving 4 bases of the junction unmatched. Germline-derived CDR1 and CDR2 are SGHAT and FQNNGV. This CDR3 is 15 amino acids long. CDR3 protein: CASSLVVSGGETQYF. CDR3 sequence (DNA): TGTGCCAGCAGCTTAGTAGTTAGCGGGGGAGAGACCCAGTACTTC.

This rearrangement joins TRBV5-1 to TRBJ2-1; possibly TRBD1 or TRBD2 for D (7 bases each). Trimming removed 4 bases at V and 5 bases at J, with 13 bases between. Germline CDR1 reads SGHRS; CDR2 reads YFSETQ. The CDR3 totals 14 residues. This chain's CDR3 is CASSDQGGNNEQFF. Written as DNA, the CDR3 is TGCGCCAGCAGCGACCAGGGGGGGAACAATGAGCAGTTCTTC.

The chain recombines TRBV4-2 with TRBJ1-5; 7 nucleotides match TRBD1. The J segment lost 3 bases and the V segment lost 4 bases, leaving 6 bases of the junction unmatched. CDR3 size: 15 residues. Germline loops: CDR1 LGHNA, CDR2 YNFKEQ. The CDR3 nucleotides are TGTGCCAGCAGCCCCCTCGACAGGGACAATCAGCCCCAGCATTTT. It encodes CASSPLDRDNQPQHF.

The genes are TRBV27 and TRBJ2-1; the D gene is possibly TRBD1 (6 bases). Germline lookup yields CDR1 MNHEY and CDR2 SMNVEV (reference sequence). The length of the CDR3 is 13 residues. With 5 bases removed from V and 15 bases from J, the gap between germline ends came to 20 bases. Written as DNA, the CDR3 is TGTGCCAGCAGTCCCCCCGGGACAAGCCCCTGGTTCTTC. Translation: CASSPPGTSPWFF.

CDR3 nucleotide sequence: TGTGCCAGCAGTGTCAAAGGACTAGCGGGGTCTAGGCAGTACTTC. Translated: CASSVKGLAGSRQYF. The gene calls are TRBV6-5 and TRBJ2-7; 12 bases agree with TRBD2. This CDR3 spans 15 amino acids. Germline assignment: CDR1 MNHEY and CDR2 SVGAGI. The J segment lost 9 bases and the V segment lost 5 bases, leaving 11 bases of the junction unmatched.

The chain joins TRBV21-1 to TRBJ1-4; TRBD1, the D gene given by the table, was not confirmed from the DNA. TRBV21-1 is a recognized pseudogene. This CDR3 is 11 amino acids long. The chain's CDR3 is CASSRSGTPFF. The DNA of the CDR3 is TGTGCCAGCAGCCGATCTGGGACACCGTTTTTT.

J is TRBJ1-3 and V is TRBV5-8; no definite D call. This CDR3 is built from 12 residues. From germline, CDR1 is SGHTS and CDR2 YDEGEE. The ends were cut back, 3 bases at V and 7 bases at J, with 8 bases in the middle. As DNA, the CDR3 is TGTGCCAGCAGCTGGGTGGGGAACACCATATATTTT. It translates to CASSWVGNTIYF.

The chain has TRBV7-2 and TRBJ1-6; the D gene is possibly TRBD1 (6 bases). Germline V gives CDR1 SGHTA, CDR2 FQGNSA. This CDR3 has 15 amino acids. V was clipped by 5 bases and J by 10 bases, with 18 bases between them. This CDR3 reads CASSRSAGDGSPLHF. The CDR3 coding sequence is TGTGCCAGCAGCCGGTCCGCAGGGGATGGGTCACCCCTCCACTTT.

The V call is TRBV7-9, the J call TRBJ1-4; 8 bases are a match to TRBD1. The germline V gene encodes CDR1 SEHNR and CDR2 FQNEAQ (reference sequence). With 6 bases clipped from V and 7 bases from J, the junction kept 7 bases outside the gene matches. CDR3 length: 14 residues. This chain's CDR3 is CASSIQGDGEKLFF. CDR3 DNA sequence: TGTGCCAGCAGTATACAGGGGGACGGTGAAAAACTGTTTTTT.

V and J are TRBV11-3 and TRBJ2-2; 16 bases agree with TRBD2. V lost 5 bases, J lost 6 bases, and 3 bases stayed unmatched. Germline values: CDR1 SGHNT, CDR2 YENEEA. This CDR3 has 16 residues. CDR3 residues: CASSGTSGRGSGELFF. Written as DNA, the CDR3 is TGTGCCAGCAGCGGGACTAGCGGGAGGGGTTCCGGGGAGCTGTTTTTT.

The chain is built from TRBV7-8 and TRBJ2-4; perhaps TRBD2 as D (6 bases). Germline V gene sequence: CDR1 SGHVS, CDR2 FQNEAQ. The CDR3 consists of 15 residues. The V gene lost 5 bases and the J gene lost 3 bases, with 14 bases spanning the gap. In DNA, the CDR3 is TGTGCCAGCAGCGCGCGGGGCGTCGGCAAAAACATTCAGTACTTC. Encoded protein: CASSARGVGKNIQYF.

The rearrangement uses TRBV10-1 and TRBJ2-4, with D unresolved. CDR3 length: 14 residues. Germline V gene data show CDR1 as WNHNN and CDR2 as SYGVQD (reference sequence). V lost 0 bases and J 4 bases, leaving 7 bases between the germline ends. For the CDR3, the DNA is TGCGCCAGCAGTGAGTCTAACGGGAAAAACATTCAGTACTTC. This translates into CASSESNGKNIQYF.

In DNA, the CDR3 is TGTGCCAGCAGCTTGGACATCTATAATTCACCCCTCCACTTT. Translating it yields CASSLDIYNSPLHF. The chain couples TRBV5-4 to TRBJ1-6; D gene uncertain. V gave up 0 bases and J gave up 3 bases, with 4 bases separating them. Germline V lookup: CDR1 SGHNT, CDR2 YYREEE (reference sequence). The CDR3 consists of 14 residues.

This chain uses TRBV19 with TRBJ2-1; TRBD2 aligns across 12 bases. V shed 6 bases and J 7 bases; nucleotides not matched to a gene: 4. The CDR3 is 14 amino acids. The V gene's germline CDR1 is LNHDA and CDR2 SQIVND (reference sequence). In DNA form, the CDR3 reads TGTGCCAGTAGCGGGACTAGCGGGCTTAATGAGCAGTTCTTC. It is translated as CASSGTSGLNEQFF.

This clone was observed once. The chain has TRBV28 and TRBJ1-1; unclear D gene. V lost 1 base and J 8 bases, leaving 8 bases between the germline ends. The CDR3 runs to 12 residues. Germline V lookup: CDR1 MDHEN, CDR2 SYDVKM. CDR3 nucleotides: TGTGCCAGCAGTTTATCACGTAGGGAAGCTTTCTTT. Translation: CASSLSRREAFF.

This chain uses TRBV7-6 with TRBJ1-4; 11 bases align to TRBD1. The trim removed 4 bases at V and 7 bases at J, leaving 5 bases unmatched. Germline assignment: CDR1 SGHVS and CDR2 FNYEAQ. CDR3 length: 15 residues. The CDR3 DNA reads TGTGCCAGCAGCTATGGGACAGGGGGAGGTGAAAAACTGTTTTTT. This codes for CASSYGTGGGEKLFF.

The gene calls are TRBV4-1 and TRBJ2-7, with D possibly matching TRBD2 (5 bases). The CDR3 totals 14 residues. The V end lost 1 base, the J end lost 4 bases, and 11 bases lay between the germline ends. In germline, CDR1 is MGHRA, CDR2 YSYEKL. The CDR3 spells CASSQVVRGYEQYF. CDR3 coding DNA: TGCGCCAGCAGCCAAGTTGTGCGAGGGTACGAGCAGTACTTC.

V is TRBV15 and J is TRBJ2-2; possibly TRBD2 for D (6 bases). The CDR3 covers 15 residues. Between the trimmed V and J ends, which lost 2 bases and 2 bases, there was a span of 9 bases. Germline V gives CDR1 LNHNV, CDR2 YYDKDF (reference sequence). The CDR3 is CATSRTSRNTGELFF. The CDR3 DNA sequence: TGTGCCACCAGCAGAACTAGCAGAAACACCGGGGAGCTGTTTTTT.

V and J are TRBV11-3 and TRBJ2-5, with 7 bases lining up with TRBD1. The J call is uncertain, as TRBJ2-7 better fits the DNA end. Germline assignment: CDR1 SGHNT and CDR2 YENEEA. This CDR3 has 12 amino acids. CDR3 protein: CASARDSYEQYF. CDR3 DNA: TGTGCCAGCGCCCGGGACAGCTACGAGCAGTACTTC.

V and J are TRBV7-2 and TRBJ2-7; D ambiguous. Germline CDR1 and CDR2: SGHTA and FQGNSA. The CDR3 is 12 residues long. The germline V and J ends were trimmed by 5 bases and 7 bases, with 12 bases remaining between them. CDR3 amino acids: CASSVDWKEQYF. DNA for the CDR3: TGTGCCAGCAGCGTCGACTGGAAGGAGCAGTACTTC.

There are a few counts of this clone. CDR3: CASSLLTSGGIQETQYF. In nucleotides, the CDR3 is TGTGCCAGCAGCTTACTAACTAGCGGGGGGATCCAAGAGACCCAGTACTTC. The rearrangement uses TRBV7-9 and TRBJ2-5; 12 bases fit TRBD2. Trimming removed 2 bases from V and 1 base from J; junction bases left unmatched: 5. This CDR3 spans 17 amino acids. Looked up from germline, CDR1 is SEHNR and CDR2 is FQNEAQ (reference sequence).

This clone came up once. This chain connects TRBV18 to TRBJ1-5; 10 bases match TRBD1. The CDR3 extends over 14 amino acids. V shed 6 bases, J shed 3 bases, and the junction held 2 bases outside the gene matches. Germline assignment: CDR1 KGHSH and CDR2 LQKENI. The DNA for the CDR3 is TGTGCCAGCTCGGACAGGGGGATCAATCAGCCCCAGCATTTT. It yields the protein CASSDRGINQPQHF. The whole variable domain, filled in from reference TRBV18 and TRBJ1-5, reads NAGVMQNPRHLVRRRGQEARLRCSPMKGHSHVYWYRQLPEEGLKFMVYLQKENIIDESGMPKERFSAEFPKEGPSILRIQQVVRGDSAAYFCASSDRGINQPQHFGDGTRLSIL.

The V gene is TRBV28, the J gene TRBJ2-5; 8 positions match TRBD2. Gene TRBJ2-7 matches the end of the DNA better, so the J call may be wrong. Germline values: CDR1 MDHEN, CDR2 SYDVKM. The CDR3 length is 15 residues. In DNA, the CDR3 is TGTGCCAGCAGTCCCCGAAAAGCGGGGGTGGGCGAGCAGTACTTC. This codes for CASSPRKAGVGEQYF.

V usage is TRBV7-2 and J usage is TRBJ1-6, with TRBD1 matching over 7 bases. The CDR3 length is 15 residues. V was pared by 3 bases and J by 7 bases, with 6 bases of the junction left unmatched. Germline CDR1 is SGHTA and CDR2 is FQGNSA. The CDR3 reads CASSFYTGANSPLHF. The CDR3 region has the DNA TGTGCCAGCAGCTTCTATACAGGGGCGAATTCACCCCTCCACTTT.

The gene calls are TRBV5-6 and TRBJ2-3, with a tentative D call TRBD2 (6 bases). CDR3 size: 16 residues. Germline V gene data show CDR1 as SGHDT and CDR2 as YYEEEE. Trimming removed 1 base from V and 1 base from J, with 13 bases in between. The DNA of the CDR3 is TGTGCCAGCAGCTTGTACAGCCCGGGGGGCACAGATACGCAGTATTTT. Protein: CASSLYSPGGTDTQYF.

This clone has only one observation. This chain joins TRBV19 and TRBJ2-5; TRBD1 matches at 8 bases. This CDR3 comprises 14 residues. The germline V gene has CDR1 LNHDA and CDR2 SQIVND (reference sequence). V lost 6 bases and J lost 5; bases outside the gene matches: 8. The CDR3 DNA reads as TGTGCCAGTAGGACTACAGGGGGTGGTGAGACCCAGTACTTC. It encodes CASRTTGGGETQYF.

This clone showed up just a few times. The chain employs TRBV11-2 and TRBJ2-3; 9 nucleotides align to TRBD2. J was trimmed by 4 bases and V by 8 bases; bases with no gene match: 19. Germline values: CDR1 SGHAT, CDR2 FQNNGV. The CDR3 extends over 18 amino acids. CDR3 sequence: CASGRGVSGSSTADTQYF. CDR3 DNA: TGTGCCAGCGGGCGGGGTGTTAGCGGGAGTTCCACCGCAGATACGCAGTATTTT.

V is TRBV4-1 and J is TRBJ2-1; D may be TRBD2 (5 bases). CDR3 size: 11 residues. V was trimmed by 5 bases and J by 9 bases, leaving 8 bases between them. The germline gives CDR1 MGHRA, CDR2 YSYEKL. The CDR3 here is CASSSRGEQFF. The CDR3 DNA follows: TGCGCCAGCAGCTCACGGGGTGAGCAGTTCTTC.

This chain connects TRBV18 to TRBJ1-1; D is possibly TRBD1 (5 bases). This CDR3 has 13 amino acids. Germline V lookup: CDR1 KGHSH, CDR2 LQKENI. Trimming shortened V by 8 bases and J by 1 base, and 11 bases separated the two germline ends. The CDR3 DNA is TGTGCCAGCCGTGCAGGACAGAACACTGAAGCTTTCTTT. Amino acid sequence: CASRAGQNTEAFF. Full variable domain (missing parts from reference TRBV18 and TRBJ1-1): NAGVMQNPRHLVRRRGQEARLRCSPMKGHSHVYWYRQLPEEGLKFMVYLQKENIIDESGMPKERFSAEFPKEGPSILRIQQVVRGDSAAYFCASRAGQNTEAFFGQGTRLTVV.

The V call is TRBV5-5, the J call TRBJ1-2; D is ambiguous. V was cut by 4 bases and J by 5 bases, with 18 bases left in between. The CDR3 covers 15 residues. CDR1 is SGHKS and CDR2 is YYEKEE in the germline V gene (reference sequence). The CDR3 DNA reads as TGTGCCAGCAGCGTGCTAGGTCAGACTACGTATGGCTACACCTTC. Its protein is CASSVLGQTTYGYTF.